One and the same sample provided the 30 T cell receptor beta chains below, sequenced in a study of TIL therapy for anti-PD-1-resistant metastatic lung cancer. The immunoSEQ assay was v3. TCRdb's table, derived via immunoSEQ multiplex PCR, lists solely in-frame clones and lacks some. The sample holds tens of thousands of clones; about 78% are singletons and the top ten take more than 6.5%. This sample's time point: pre-treatment sample, taken before nivolumab and TIL therapy. Sequencing used blood, obtained at baseline. The receptors originated from a person aged 25 to 85 with non-small cell lung cancer.

The CDR3 region is CASSDPGQVFGYTF. Here the CDR3 DNA reads TGCGCCAGCAGCGATCCGGGACAGGTCTTCGGCTACACCTTC. This rearrangement joins TRBV5-1 to TRBJ1-2, with TRBD1 matching over 8 bases. V lost 4 bases to trimming and J lost 8 bases; unmatched junction nucleotides: 10. Germline CDR1 is SGHRS and CDR2 is YFSETQ. The CDR3 totals 14 residues.

The chain joins TRBV10-2 to TRBJ2-7, with D possibly matching TRBD2 (6 bases). Per the germline V gene, CDR1 is WSHSY and CDR2 is SAAADI. This CDR3 contains 14 residues. The ends were cut back, 6 bases at V and 1 base at J, with 13 bases in the middle. CDR3 sequence reads: CASRLLADSYEQYF. In nucleotides, the CDR3 is TGCGCCAGCAGATTACTAGCTGATTCCTACGAGCAGTACTTC.

The chain couples TRBV28 to TRBJ2-1, with a tentative D call TRBD2 (5 bases). V dropped 2 bases and J dropped 3 bases, with 14 bases sitting between them. Germline loops: CDR1 MDHEN, CDR2 SYDVKM. The CDR3 consists of 16 residues. The CDR3 DNA sequence: TGTGCCAGCAGTTTAGGCCTGGACTGGGACTACAATGAGCAGTTCTTC. Protein sequence: CASSLGLDWDYNEQFF.

The rearrangement uses TRBV6-1 and TRBJ1-5; 9 bases line up with TRBD1. Per germline, CDR1 MNHNS and CDR2 SASEGT. J was trimmed by 7 bases and V by 6 bases; bases with no gene match: 7. The CDR3 covers 14 residues. CDR3 in amino acids: CASRDRGGLQPQHF. CDR3 nucleotide sequence: TGTGCCAGCAGAGACAGGGGGGGTTTACAGCCCCAGCATTTT.

The rearrangement uses TRBV29-1 and TRBJ1-1, with 7 bases identical to TRBD1. Germline lookup yields CDR1 SQVTM and CDR2 ANQGSEA. This CDR3 is built from 15 residues. V lost 4 bases and J lost 3; bases outside the gene matches: 11. CDR3 amino acids: CSVAVLTGTHTEAFF. CDR3 nucleotides: TGCAGCGTTGCCGTGTTGACAGGGACCCACACTGAAGCTTTCTTT.

This clone has just one count. The genes are TRBV20-1 and TRBJ1-1, with D possibly matching TRBD1 (5 bases). Trimming took 0 bases from V and 7 from J, leaving 6 bases between them. The CDR3 runs 11 residues. Looked up from germline, CDR1 is DFQATT and CDR2 is SNEGSKA (reference sequence). The CDR3 bases are TGCAGTGCTAGAGATAGGGGTGAAGCTTTCTTT. It translates to CSARDRGEAFF.

In its sample, this clone was seen a few times. The V call is TRBV7-6, the J call TRBJ2-2, with D uncertain. Germline values: CDR1 SGHVS, CDR2 FNYEAQ. Trimming left V 4 bases short and J 5 bases short, with 8 bases between. The CDR3 spans 13 residues. The DNA of the CDR3 is TGTGCCAGCAGCTCGATAGTAACCGGGGAGCTGTTTTTT. This gives the protein CASSSIVTGELFF.

The chain carries TRBV29-1 and TRBJ2-7; 9 bases map to TRBD1. The CDR3 runs 14 residues. The germline V gene has CDR1 SQVTM and CDR2 ANQGSEA. V trimming: 5 bases; J trimming: 7 bases; junction bases outside the gene matches: 12. The CDR3, as DNA: TGCAGCGTTCCTGTACCGGGACAGGGTCGGGAGCAGTACTTC. It translates to CSVPVPGQGREQYF.

This clone was observed a handful of times. The chain recombines TRBV9 with TRBJ2-3, with D tentatively TRBD2 (5 bases). The V gene lost 1 base and the J gene lost 1 base, with 10 bases spanning the gap. Germline CDR1 reads SGDLS; CDR2 reads YYNGEE. The CDR3 totals 15 residues. For the CDR3, the DNA is TGTGCCAGCAGCGTAACCGGGATGGGCACAGATACGCAGTATTTT. Translation: CASSVTGMGTDTQYF.

V usage is TRBV5-1 and J usage is TRBJ2-7, with a tentative D call TRBD2 (5 bases). V was shortened by 4 bases and J by 4 bases, with 6 bases between the two germline ends. Looked up from germline, CDR1 is SGHRS and CDR2 is YFSETQ. The CDR3 is 11 residues long. DNA of the CDR3: TGCGCCAGCAGCAGAGGGTACGAGCAGTACTTC. Its protein is CASSRGYEQYF.

J is TRBJ2-5 and V is TRBV19; TRBD1 agrees at 9 bases. The trim removed 7 bases at V and 4 bases at J, leaving 10 bases unmatched. Germline V gene lookup returns CDR1 LNHDA and CDR2 SQIVND (reference sequence). CDR3 length: 15 amino acids. CDR3 residues: CASNRGLLWGETQYF. As DNA, the CDR3 is TGTGCCAGTAACAGGGGGCTGTTGTGGGGAGAGACCCAGTACTTC.

The J gene is TRBJ2-5, the V gene TRBV10-2; D not certain. Matching the DNA end better, TRBJ2-7 makes the J call doubtful. This CDR3 is 12 amino acids long. CDR1 WSHSY and CDR2 SAAADI come from the germline V gene. CDR3: CASRPSVGEQYF. In DNA, the CDR3 is TGCGCCAGCAGGCCCTCGGTTGGCGAGCAGTACTTC.

The CDR3 region is CASRHRGDTQYF. The CDR3 DNA reads TGTGCCAGCAGACACAGGGGGGATACGCAGTATTTT. V usage is TRBV7-2 and J usage is TRBJ2-3, with 8 bases identical to TRBD1. From germline, CDR1 is SGHTA and CDR2 FQGNSA. With 6 bases clipped from V and 6 bases from J, the junction kept 2 bases outside the gene matches. This CDR3 is 12 amino acids long.

The chain combines TRBV7-9 with TRBJ2-1; D call uncertain. Germline CDR1 SEHNR, CDR2 FQNEAQ (reference sequence). The CDR3 extends over 14 amino acids. V lost 5 bases to trimming and J lost 6 bases, with 14 bases between them. The CDR3 region is CASSHIRLANEQFF. The DNA for the CDR3 is TGTGCCAGCAGCCACATACGACTGGCCAATGAGCAGTTCTTC.

This clone was seen more than once but under ten times. The chain has TRBV7-2 and TRBJ1-5, with D hard to call. The germline CDR1 and CDR2 sequences are SGHTA and FQGNSA. Trimming shortened V by 1 base and J by 6 bases, and 7 bases separated the two germline ends. This CDR3 spans 13 amino acids. Here the CDR3 DNA reads TGTGCCAGCAGCTTAGGGGTAGGTCAGCCCCAGCATTTT. Encoded protein: CASSLGVGQPQHF.

The chain combines TRBV6-6 with TRBJ2-2, with 11 bases identical to TRBD2. This CDR3 comprises 15 residues. The germline V gene has CDR1 MNHNY and CDR2 SVGAGI (reference sequence). V gave up 5 bases and J gave up 6 bases; unmatched junction bases: 5. The CDR3 loop reads CASSPIAGGPGELFF. The DNA of the CDR3 is TGTGCCAGCAGTCCTATAGCGGGAGGGCCCGGGGAGCTGTTTTTT.

The chain carries TRBV28 and TRBJ2-7, with a possible D match to TRBD2 (5 bases). Germline lookup yields CDR1 MDHEN and CDR2 SYDVKM. Trimming pared 4 bases from V and 0 bases from J, leaving 19 bases between. The CDR3 consists of 17 residues. Here the CDR3 DNA reads TGTGCCAGCAGTTACTCACCCTACCAGCGGAGCTCCTACGAGCAGTACTTC. Its protein is CASSYSPYQRSSYEQYF.

The V and J genes are TRBV2 and TRBJ2-2; 9 nucleotides line up with TRBD2. CDR3 length equals 16 residues. Trimming removed 2 bases from V and 6 bases from J; junction bases left unmatched: 7. Germline assignment: CDR1 SNHLY and CDR2 FYNNEI. The CDR3 DNA follows: TGTGCCAGCAGTGAAATCCCTAGCGGGACGGCCGGGGAGCTGTTTTTT. It encodes CASSEIPSGTAGELFF.

The V call is TRBV7-2, the J call TRBJ1-2; D remains unclear. Trimming pared 1 base from V and 4 bases from J, leaving 10 bases between. In germline, CDR1 is SGHTA, CDR2 FQGNSA. The CDR3 covers 14 residues. The DNA for the CDR3 is TGTGCCAGCAGCTTAGTGCTCTGGGCCTATGGCTACACCTTC. The encoded protein is CASSLVLWAYGYTF.

The chain recombines TRBV7-2 with TRBJ1-5; D call uncertain. CDR1 is SGHTA and CDR2 is FQGNSA in the germline V gene. The CDR3 is 12 residues long. V was pared by 4 bases and J by 6 bases, with 7 bases between. The CDR3 here is CASSSTPQPQHF. The CDR3 DNA sequence: TGTGCCAGCAGCTCCACCCCTCAGCCCCAGCATTTT.

The rearrangement links TRBV7-9 to TRBJ1-4; D gene ambiguous. V lost 5 bases, J lost 7 bases, and 8 bases lay in between. Germline CDR1 reads SEHNR; CDR2 reads FQNEAQ (reference sequence). CDR3 length equals 12 residues. The CDR3 protein is CASSPGLEKLFF. DNA for the CDR3: TGTGCCAGCAGCCCCGGACTTGAAAAACTGTTTTTT.

Remarks on this clone: Sequence at one end of the junction differs from germline and may be a read error. V and J are TRBV2 and TRBJ2-3; the D gene is possibly TRBD1 (5 bases). This CDR3 is built from 12 residues. Germline values: CDR1 SNHLY, CDR2 FYNNEI. The CDR3: CASSEAGITQYF. CDR3 nucleotides: TGTGCCAGCAGCGAAGCAGGGATTACGCAGTATTTT.

This clone was observed a handful of times. The V and J genes are TRBV10-3 and TRBJ1-4; no firm D call. Germline V CDR1 and CDR2: ENHRY, SYGVKD. The V and J ends lost 5 bases and 8 bases respectively, with 21 bases between them. This CDR3 is built from 16 residues. CDR3 amino acids: CAISPGRGKGEEKLFF. The CDR3 DNA reads as TGTGCCATCAGTCCCGGAAGAGGGAAGGGTGAAGAAAAACTGTTTTTT.

This rearrangement joins TRBV5-4 to TRBJ2-3; D is perhaps TRBD1 or TRBD2 (5 bases each). V lost 4 bases and J 0 bases, leaving 9 bases between the germline ends. This CDR3 has 14 amino acids. Germline values: CDR1 SGHNT, CDR2 YYREEE (reference sequence). CDR3 sequence reads: CASSGGLSTDTQYF. The DNA for the CDR3 is TGTGCCAGCAGCGGGGGTCTTAGCACAGATACGCAGTATTTT.

V and J are TRBV25-1 and TRBJ1-6; 8 nucleotides agree with TRBD1. After removal of 3 bases from V and 10 bases from J, the junction contained 5 bases not matched to a gene. This CDR3 is built from 14 residues. Germline CDR1 and CDR2: MGHDK and SYGVNS. DNA of the CDR3: TGTGCCAGCAGTGACAGGGGGCGCGGGTCACCCCTCCACTTT. Translation: CASSDRGRGSPLHF.

J is TRBJ2-4 and V is TRBV10-3, with 12 positions matching TRBD2. Germline V lookup: CDR1 ENHRY, CDR2 SYGVKD. The junction had 10 bases not matched to a gene; V was cut back by 6 bases and J by 10 bases. This CDR3 has 15 residues. The CDR3 nucleotides are TGTGCCATCAGCGACGCCGGGACTAGCGGGTCTATTCAGTACTTC. This sequence encodes CAISDAGTSGSIQYF.

The sample holds one count of this clone. This chain links TRBV27 with TRBJ2-7, with D unclear. Per germline, CDR1 MNHEY and CDR2 SMNVEV (reference sequence). Trimming pared 2 bases from V and 7 bases from J, leaving 12 bases between. The CDR3 has 13 amino acids. CDR3 region: CASSLMGAREQYF. Here the CDR3 DNA reads TGTGCCAGCAGTTTAATGGGTGCCAGGGAGCAGTACTTC.

V and J are TRBV5-1 and TRBJ2-1; no clear D. The germline CDR1 and CDR2 sequences are SGHRS and YFSETQ. V lost 6 bases to trimming and J lost 7 bases, with 11 bases between them. The CDR3 contains 12 residues. CDR3 amino acids: CASTSSPNEQFF. CDR3 sequence (DNA): TGCGCCAGCACTAGTTCCCCTAATGAGCAGTTCTTC.

J is TRBJ1-2 and V is TRBV25-1; D is perhaps TRBD1 (5 bases). Germline V gene lookup returns CDR1 MGHDK and CDR2 SYGVNS. CDR3 length: 17 amino acids. The V end was cut by 2 bases, the J end by 2 bases, with 18 bases between. CDR3 nucleotide sequence: TGTGCCAGCAGTGAACTAGGTAGGACAACGGGGAACTATGGCTACACCTTC. Translating it yields CASSELGRTTGNYGYTF.

This chain connects TRBV27 to TRBJ2-7, with TRBD2 as a possible D gene (6 bases). V gave up 5 bases and J gave up 3 bases, with 8 bases separating them. Germline V CDR1 and CDR2: MNHEY, SMNVEV (reference sequence). The CDR3 is 12 amino acids. The chain's CDR3 is CASSGGIYEQYF. The CDR3, as DNA: TGTGCCAGCAGTGGCGGGATCTACGAGCAGTACTTC.